These 20 T cell receptor beta chains were all obtained from the same sample, sequenced in a study of identical twins. TCRdb independently ran MiXCR on the 5' RACE reads; one entry per CDR3 protein. This sample has 200,000 to 250,000 distinct CDR3 sequences, with around 6.6% found just once. These data also formed part of another study, on yellow fever vaccine responses in identical twins.

Sequenced sample: memory (CD45RO+) T cells sorted from blood. These receptors came from a woman between 18 and 29 years old in good health.

In this sample, this clonotype turned up a few times. The chain uses TRBV10-2 and TRBJ2-7; 7 nucleotides line up with TRBD2. In germline, CDR1 is WSHSY, CDR2 SAAADI. The CDR3 has 12 amino acids. The V gene end was trimmed by 9 bases and the J gene end by 0 bases; junction bases not matched to a gene: 2. The DNA of the CDR3 is TGCGCCAGTAGGGAGGGCTCCTACGAGCAGTACTTC. This gives the protein CASREGSYEQYF.

V usage is TRBV24-1 and J usage is TRBJ2-5, with 7 positions matching TRBD1. Germline trimming cut 9 bases from V and 5 bases from J; bases unmatched to any gene: 8. This CDR3 has 13 residues. Germline V gives CDR1 KGHDR, CDR2 SFDVKD. The CDR3 reads CATSRGHRETQYF. The CDR3 nucleotides are TGTGCCACCTCGAGGGGGCACAGGGAGACCCAGTACTTC.

The chain combines TRBV28 with TRBJ1-1; TRBD1 agrees at 7 bases. The germline V gene encodes CDR1 MDHEN and CDR2 SYDVKM. The CDR3 extends over 15 amino acids. Trimming cost V 7 bases and J 2 bases; bases outside gene matches: 10. This chain's CDR3 is CASNRHDRANTEAFF. As DNA, the CDR3 is TGTGCCAGCAACCGTCACGACAGGGCCAACACTGAAGCTTTCTTT.

This clonotype was seen more than once but under ten times. In DNA form, the CDR3 reads TGTGCCAGCAGCTTGGGACAGGGGTTAGACGGCTACACCTTC. This translates into CASSLGQGLDGYTF. This chain joins TRBV7-3 and TRBJ1-2, with 10 positions matching TRBD1. J was trimmed by 8 bases and V by 3 bases; bases with no gene match: 6. Per germline, CDR1 SGHTA and CDR2 FQGTGA. The CDR3 consists of 14 residues.

This chain uses TRBV6-1 with TRBJ2-1, with a tentative D call TRBD2 (6 bases). The CDR3 consists of 15 residues. Germline lookup yields CDR1 MNHNS and CDR2 SASEGT. V was cut by 4 bases and J by 2 bases, with 12 bases left in between. The DNA of the CDR3 is TGTGCCAGCAGTGCTATAGCGGATCCCTACAATGAGCAGTTCTTC. Translating gives CASSAIADPYNEQFF.

The rearrangement uses TRBV7-9 and TRBJ1-1; unclear D gene. Between the trimmed V and J ends, which lost 3 bases and 1 base, there was a span of 9 bases. The CDR3 is made up of 14 amino acids. Per germline, CDR1 SEHNR and CDR2 FQNEAQ (reference sequence). CDR3 loop: CASSFRSTNTEAFF. CDR3 bases: TGTGCCAGCAGCTTCCGGTCAACGAACACTGAAGCTTTCTTT. The full variable domain, its missing parts supplied by reference TRBV7-9 and TRBJ1-1, is DTGVSQNPRHKITKRGQNVTFRCDPISEHNRLYWYRQTLGQGPEFLTYFQNEAQLEKSRLLSDRFSAERPKGSFSTLEIQRTEQGDSAMYLCASSFRSTNTEAFFGQGTRLTVV.

There are many counts of this clonotype. The genes are TRBV7-2 and TRBJ2-2; unclear D gene. CDR1 and CDR2 (germline): SGHTA, FQGNSA. The germline V and J ends were trimmed by 0 bases and 5 bases, with 7 bases remaining between them. This CDR3 contains 14 residues. CDR3 DNA: TGTGCCAGCAGCTTAGCGGTGGGAACCGGGGAGCTGTTTTTT. It specifies CASSLAVGTGELFF.

This clonotype was seen more than once but under ten times. CDR3 protein: CASSLALWTTTDNEQFF. The CDR3 nucleotides read TGTGCCAGCAGCTTAGCGCTGTGGACTACCACGGACAATGAGCAGTTCTTC. This sequence joins TRBV7-2 and TRBJ2-1, with D perhaps TRBD2 (6 bases). CDR1 is SGHTA, CDR2 FQGNSA, per germline. V was cut by 0 bases and J by 5 bases, with 17 bases left in between. This CDR3 comprises 17 residues. The entire variable domain, with the rest obtained from reference TRBV7-2 and TRBJ2-1, is as follows: GAGVSQSPSNKVTEKGKDVELRCDPISGHTALYWYRQSLGQGLEFLIYFQGNSAPDKSGLPSDRFSAERTGGSVSTLTIQRTQQEDSAVYLCASSLALWTTTDNEQFFGPGTRLTVL.

The gene calls are TRBV7-2 and TRBJ1-1, with a possible D match to TRBD1 (6 bases). Trimming stripped 5 bases from V and 4 bases from J, with 14 bases between. The CDR3 contains 14 residues. Germline values: CDR1 SGHTA, CDR2 FQGNSA. For the CDR3, the DNA is TGTGCCAGCAGCCTTCTGGGCAGGGGCACTGAAGCTTTCTTT. Its protein product is CASSLLGRGTEAFF. Full variable domain (outside the CDR3, taken from reference TRBV7-2 and TRBJ1-1): GAGVSQSPSNKVTEKGKDVELRCDPISGHTALYWYRQSLGQGLEFLIYFQGNSAPDKSGLPSDRFSAERTGGSVSTLTIQRTQQEDSAVYLCASSLLGRGTEAFFGQGTRLTVV.

The chain employs TRBV24-1 and TRBJ2-3, with D possibly TRBD2 on 5 matching bases. Germline CDR1 and CDR2: KGHDR and SFDVKD. The V gene lost 3 bases and the J gene lost 11 bases, with 14 bases spanning the gap. This CDR3 is built from 13 residues. The CDR3 spells CATSDPISEGQYF. The CDR3 nucleotides read TGTGCCACCAGTGATCCGATATCAGAGGGGCAGTATTTT.

This clonotype occurred many times. The chain joins TRBV3-1 to TRBJ1-2, with a weak D call TRBD1 (6 bases). Trimming pared 7 bases from V and 0 bases from J, leaving 15 bases between. This CDR3 comprises 15 residues. Germline values: CDR1 LGHDT, CDR2 YNNKEL (reference sequence). The CDR3 DNA reads TGTGCCAGCACCCAGGGACACGGGTCTAACTATGGCTACACCTTC. Translation: CASTQGHGSNYGYTF.

This clonotype was observed many times. This sequence joins TRBV5-1 and TRBJ1-3; D not certain. There are 12 residues in the CDR3. Trimming took off 3 bases at V and 2 bases at J, with 3 bases between the two ends. CDR1 SGHRS and CDR2 YFSETQ come from the germline V gene. The CDR3: CASSSTGNTIYF. CDR3 DNA sequence: TGCGCCAGCAGCTCAACTGGAAACACCATATATTTT.

The chain joins TRBV7-3 to TRBJ2-6; possible D gene TRBD1, 5 bases. CDR3 length: 17 residues. The V end lost 0 bases, the J end lost 1 base, and 10 bases lay between the germline ends. Germline assignment: CDR1 SGHTA and CDR2 FQGTGA. Here the CDR3 DNA reads TGTGCCAGCAGCTTAACGTTAAAGGGGTCTGGGGCCAACGTCCTGACTTTC. It is translated as CASSLTLKGSGANVLTF.

The J gene is TRBJ2-3, the V gene TRBV5-4, with D tentatively TRBD1 (7 bases). This CDR3 comprises 14 residues. CDR1 and CDR2 from the germline V gene are SGHNT and YYREEE (reference sequence). Trimming shortened V by 10 bases and J by 5 bases, and 20 bases separated the two germline ends. The CDR3 loop is CAAGNQGGKDTQYF. CDR3 nucleotides: TGTGCCGCAGGAAACCAGGGGGGCAAAGATACGCAGTATTTT. Together with reference TRBV5-4 and TRBJ2-3, the CDR3 gives the full variable domain: ETGVTQSPTHLIKTRGQQVTLRCSSQSGHNTVSWYQQALGQGPQFIFQYYREEENGRGNFPPRFSGLQFPNYSSELNVNALELDDSALYLCAAGNQGGKDTQYFGPGTRLTVL.

Ten or more counts support this clonotype. The chain joins TRBV14 to TRBJ2-1; 7 nucleotides align to TRBD1. The CDR3 has 18 amino acids. V gave up 4 bases and J gave up 2 bases; unmatched junction bases: 14. Per the germline V gene, CDR1 is SGHDN and CDR2 is FVKESK. In nucleotides, the CDR3 is TGTGCCAGCAGCCTCGCTCCCTTCCGGGACAGAACCTACAATGAGCAGTTCTTC. Its protein is CASSLAPFRDRTYNEQFF. Based on the CDR3 plus reference TRBV14 and TRBJ2-1, the full variable domain is EAGVTQFPSHSVIEKGQTVTLRCDPISGHDNLYWYRRVMGKEIKFLLHFVKESKQDESGMPNNRFLAERTGGTYSTLKVQPAELEDSGVYFCASSLAPFRDRTYNEQFFGPGTRLTVL.

This clonotype was seen many times. The chain couples TRBV20-1 to TRBJ2-3; no definite D call. This CDR3 region has 12 residues. In germline, CDR1 is DFQATT, CDR2 SNEGSKA (reference sequence). Trimming left V 0 bases short and J 7 bases short, with 8 bases between. The DNA for the CDR3 is TGCAGTGCTAGAGATAATCGGCATACGCAGTATTTT. It is translated as CSARDNRHTQYF.

This clonotype was observed a handful of times. V and J are TRBV7-6 and TRBJ2-1; TRBD1 agrees at 7 bases. With V trimmed by 0 bases and J by 3 bases, 5 bases remained unmatched. This CDR3 is 16 amino acids long. Germline assignment: CDR1 SGHVS and CDR2 FNYEAQ. CDR3 DNA: TGTGCCAGCAGCTTAGCACCGGGACAGATCTACAATGAGCAGTTCTTC. Translating it yields CASSLAPGQIYNEQFF.

This clonotype was observed at least ten times. An end of the junction differs from the germline gene, which may be a read error. The rearrangement uses TRBV5-1 and TRBJ2-5; tentative D call: TRBD2 (5 bases). The germline CDR1 and CDR2 sequences are SGHRS and YFSETQ. The CDR3 spans 13 residues. DNA of the CDR3: TGTGCCAGCAGTTTAGGGCGGGAAGAGACCCAGTACTTC. Residues: CASSLGREETQYF.

This clonotype was recorded at least ten times. The CDR3 DNA reads TGCGCCAGCAGCCCACAAAGACCGGGACAGGGTGTCACCGGGGAGCTGTTTTTT. This sequence encodes CASSPQRPGQGVTGELFF. The chain carries TRBV5-1 and TRBJ2-2, with 9 bases matching TRBD1. Germline V gives CDR1 SGHRS, CDR2 YFSETQ. J was trimmed by 4 bases and V by 4 bases; bases with no gene match: 14. The CDR3 is 18 residues long.

This clonotype was seen only a few times. The chain has TRBV20-1 and TRBJ2-1, with D uncertain. Trimming cost V 0 bases and J 5 bases, with 17 bases left between them. CDR3 length equals 16 residues. The germline gives CDR1 DFQATT, CDR2 SNEGSKA (reference sequence). The CDR3 sequence is CSARDLARSIHNEQFF. CDR3 nucleotide sequence: TGCAGTGCTAGAGATTTAGCCCGTTCCATCCACAATGAGCAGTTCTTC.